This T cell receptor (beta chain) was obtained from a study of T cells in Graves' hyperthyroidism and ophthalmopathy. At the level of the study: Once the initial diagnosis was made, peripheral blood was obtained before any treatment. Study conclusions and caveats: With a median lead of around 6.7 months before onset, the model predicted ophthalmopathy.

Amplified regions were TCR beta CDR3 sequences from RNA transcripts. During a first-round RT-PCR of the TCR CDR3, the HTBI primer set was used. MiXCR, run by TCRdb on the multiplex PCR reads, gives a single entry per CDR3 protein. The data show about 360,000 distinct CDR3 sequences, 25% seen once. In the case of this clonotype: The antigen is undetermined. The junction and the germline gene differ at one end; a read error may be behind it.

Graves' hyperthyroidism showing no ophthalmopathy progression within 18 months was considered stable. Thyroid ultrasound, orbital computed tomography, clinical symptoms, and serum thyroxine and TRAb underpinned diagnoses. CDR3 length: 15 residues. Germline V gene data show CDR1 as SGHDT and CDR2 as YYEEEE. The sequence was collected from a man aged 45-65 years with Graves' hyperthyroidism. The V call is TRBV5-6, the J call TRBJ2-7; D is tentatively TRBD1 or TRBD2 (6 bases each). The sample was blood. This chain's CDR3 is CASSRPDRRAYGQYF. In DNA form, the CDR3 reads TGTGCCAGCAGCCGACCAGACAGGAGGGCCTACGGGCAGTACTTC. Full variable domain (remainder filled in from reference TRBV5-6 and TRBJ2-7): DAGVTQSPTHLIKTRGQQVTLRCSPKSGHDTVSWYQQALGQGPQFIFQYYEEEERQRGNFPDRFSGHQFPNYSSELNVNALLLGDSALYLCASSRPDRRAYGQYFGPGTRLTVT.